One and the same sample provided the 29 T cell receptor beta chains below, sequenced in a study of blood T cell repertoires in COVID-19. Assay used: immunoSEQ multiplex PCR; TCRdb lists only in-frame clones, some missing. This sample has about 46,000 clones, with about 85% found just once. The sample was PBMCs or T cells enriched from blood (not recorded which). These receptors came from a woman aged 45 to 65 who had recovered from COVID-19.

This chain joins TRBV6-5 and TRBJ2-7, with 7 positions matching TRBD2. The CDR3 extends over 13 amino acids. Per germline, CDR1 MNHEY and CDR2 SVGAGI. The V segment lost 8 bases and the J segment 3 bases; nucleotides outside the gene matches: 7. CDR3 region: CASVLSGGYEQYF. CDR3 DNA sequence: TGTGCCAGCGTATTGTCGGGAGGCTACGAGCAGTACTTC.

The rearrangement links TRBV10-3 to TRBJ2-1; 10 nucleotides line up with TRBD2. This CDR3 has 15 residues. Germline CDR1 is ENHRY and CDR2 is SYGVKD. V lost 5 bases to trimming and J lost 3 bases; unmatched junction nucleotides: 4. CDR3 DNA: TGTGCCATCAGTTCCGGGACTAGCGTCTACAATGAGCAGTTCTTC. This gives the protein CAISSGTSVYNEQFF.

The rearrangement joins TRBV27 to TRBJ2-7; 12 bases are shared with TRBD2. The germline V gene encodes CDR1 MNHEY and CDR2 SMNVEV (reference sequence). Germline trimming cut 5 bases from V and 1 base from J; bases unmatched to any gene: 9. CDR3 size: 17 residues. In nucleotides, the CDR3 is TGTGCCAGCAGTCCGCTGGGGGGACTAGCGGGTTCCTACGAGCAGTACTTC. This codes for CASSPLGGLAGSYEQYF.

The J gene is TRBJ2-5, the V gene TRBV24-1; the match to TRBD1 covers 7 bases. Trimming took 5 bases from V and 4 from J; bases not matched to a gene: 12. The germline V gene encodes CDR1 KGHDR and CDR2 SFDVKD. CDR3 length: 16 residues. CDR3 DNA: TGTGCCACCAGTGCCGGAACAGGGGATCGAGGAGAGACCCAGTACTTC. Protein sequence: CATSAGTGDRGETQYF.

The chain links TRBV7-8 to TRBJ1-5, with D hard to call. Germline CDR1 and CDR2: SGHVS and FQNEAQ. The CDR3 totals 14 residues. With 5 bases removed from V and 0 bases from J, the gap between germline ends came to 8 bases. The CDR3 nucleotides read TGTGCCAGCAGCGTACAATATAGCAATCAGCCCCAGCATTTT. Translation gives CASSVQYSNQPQHF.

The V call is TRBV30, the J call TRBJ2-3; D is unclear. V lost 4 bases to trimming and J lost 1 base, with 9 bases between them. The CDR3 has 13 amino acids. Germline CDR1 reads GTSNPN; CDR2 reads SVGIG (reference sequence). CDR3 DNA sequence: TGTGCCTGGAATCCCTATGGCACAGATACGCAGTATTTT. Its protein is CAWNPYGTDTQYF.

This chain connects TRBV11-2 to TRBJ1-1; weak D call: TRBD1 (6 bases). The V end lost 4 bases, the J end lost 2 bases, and 11 bases lay between the germline ends. The CDR3 has 14 residues. Germline loops: CDR1 SGHAT, CDR2 FQNNGV. CDR3 sequence (DNA): TGTGCCAGCAGCTGGACACAGGGAAACACTGAAGCTTTCTTT. It yields the protein CASSWTQGNTEAFF.

The chain employs TRBV7-2 and TRBJ2-7; the match to TRBD2 covers 12 bases. Germline V gene sequence: CDR1 SGHTA, CDR2 FQGNSA. The J segment lost 7 bases and the V segment lost 3 bases, leaving 7 bases of the junction unmatched. The CDR3 is 15 residues long. CDR3 nucleotide sequence: TGTGCCAGCAGCTTCAGACTAGCGGGAGATGGGGAGCAGTACTTC. Encoded protein: CASSFRLAGDGEQYF.

This clone was picked up one time. The CDR3 spells CASRGLAGEETQYF. The CDR3 region has the DNA TGTGCCAGCAGGGGACTAGCGGGAGAAGAGACCCAGTACTTC. The chain has TRBV6-5 and TRBJ2-5, with 14 bases that match TRBD2. There are 14 residues in the CDR3. Germline V CDR1 and CDR2: MNHEY, SVGAGI. V dropped 6 bases and J dropped 3; count of bases not matched to a gene: 0.

The gene calls are TRBV2 and TRBJ2-4, with D possibly matching TRBD2 (6 bases). The CDR3 loop spans 18 amino acids. Germline-derived CDR1 and CDR2 are SNHLY and FYNNEI. V shed 2 bases and J shed 1 base, with 18 bases lying between them. CDR3 protein: CASSELVGGAGAKNIQYF. DNA of the CDR3: TGTGCCAGCAGTGAATTGGTGGGAGGCGCGGGGGCCAAAAACATTCAGTACTTC.

V and J are TRBV6-5 and TRBJ2-3; 8 nucleotides align to TRBD1. V dropped 6 bases and J dropped 2; count of bases not matched to a gene: 1. CDR3 length: 13 residues. Germline values: CDR1 MNHEY, CDR2 SVGAGI. The CDR3 coding sequence is TGTGCCAGCAGGGACAGGGTCACAGATACGCAGTATTTT. Translated: CASRDRVTDTQYF.

This clone has only one observation. The chain recombines TRBV29-1 with TRBJ2-1; TRBD1 agrees at 8 bases. The V gene's germline CDR1 is SQVTM and CDR2 ANQGSEA. The CDR3 spans 12 residues. V lost 8 bases, J lost 6 bases, and 6 bases stayed unmatched. In nucleotides, the CDR3 is TGCAGCACCCGAGGACAGGGCAATGAGCAGTTCTTC. Its translation: CSTRGQGNEQFF.

This clone has only one observation. The CDR3 is CATSDPPMQAEQFF. As DNA, the CDR3 is TGTGCCACCAGTGATCCACCGATGCAGGCCGAGCAGTTCTTC. V is TRBV24-1 and J is TRBJ2-1; D gene unclear. The CDR3 extends over 14 amino acids. Trimming took 3 bases from V and 10 from J, leaving 15 bases between them. Per the germline V gene, CDR1 is KGHDR and CDR2 is SFDVKD.

The chain links TRBV3-1 (or the pseudogene TRBV3-2) to TRBJ2-4, with TRBD2 matching over 7 bases. The CDR3 covers 21 residues. Germline values: CDR1 LGHDT, CDR2 YNNKEL (reference sequence). V was pared by 4 bases and J by 3 bases, with 24 bases of the junction left unmatched. The CDR3 region is CASSPLFSRPGLVEGKNIQYF. In DNA form, the CDR3 reads TGTGCCAGCAGCCCACTCTTCTCCAGGCCAGGACTAGTCGAAGGCAAAAACATTCAGTACTTC.

The CDR3 sequence: CASSPEAGGTDTQYF. In DNA, the CDR3 is TGTGCCAGCAGCCCGGAGGCGGGGGGGACAGATACGCAGTATTTT. The chain couples TRBV7-2 to TRBJ2-3; 9 nucleotides align to TRBD2. CDR1 SGHTA and CDR2 FQGNSA come from the germline V gene. This CDR3 spans 15 amino acids. V was clipped by 5 bases and J by 3 bases; unmatched bases: 6.

This clone was recorded only once. The V call is TRBV10-2, the J call TRBJ2-5; maybe TRBD1 (6 bases). Trimming took off 3 bases at V and 1 base at J, with 18 bases between the two ends. The CDR3 spans 17 residues. Per germline, CDR1 WSHSY and CDR2 SAAADI. CDR3 sequence reads: CASSDPWGLAVQETQYF. The CDR3 DNA follows: TGCGCCAGCAGTGACCCTTGGGGGCTAGCCGTCCAAGAGACCCAGTACTTC.

V gene TRBV9 combines with J gene TRBJ2-1; D perhaps matches TRBD2 (6 bases). V was pared by 3 bases and J by 6 bases, with 16 bases between. The CDR3 has 15 residues. In germline, CDR1 is SGDLS, CDR2 YYNGEE. In DNA, the CDR3 is TGTGCCAGCAGCGACAGGAGGGCCCTCGCCAATGAGCAGTTCTTC. Its translation is CASSDRRALANEQFF.

The chain couples TRBV28 to TRBJ2-1; possible D gene TRBD2, 5 bases. The CDR3 covers 16 residues. CDR1 and CDR2 (germline): MDHEN, SYDVKM. V lost 4 bases, J lost 0 bases, and 13 bases lay in between. The CDR3 region is CASSSLAQSSYNEQFF. The CDR3 DNA sequence: TGTGCCAGCAGTTCCCTAGCTCAGAGCTCCTACAATGAGCAGTTCTTC.

The rearrangement joins TRBV28 to TRBJ2-4; D remains ambiguous. CDR3 length: 13 amino acids. V lost 5 bases to trimming and J lost 0 bases, with 5 bases between them. Looked up from germline, CDR1 is MDHEN and CDR2 is SYDVKM. The CDR3 sequence: CASSIIAKNIQYF. CDR3 DNA sequence: TGTGCCAGCAGTATAATAGCCAAAAACATTCAGTACTTC.

V is TRBV28 and J is TRBJ1-1; D may be TRBD1 (6 bases). CDR1 is MDHEN, CDR2 SYDVKM, per germline. Trimming took 7 bases from V and 7 from J, leaving 16 bases between them. There are 13 residues in the CDR3. CDR3 nucleotides: TGTGCCAGCACCACAGGGACGGATTTTGAAGCTTTCTTT. Protein: CASTTGTDFEAFF. The variable domain in full, with the rest retrieved from reference TRBV28 and TRBJ1-1, is DVKVTQSSRYLVKRTGEKVFLECVQDMDHENMFWYRQDPGLGLRLIYFSYDVKMKEKGDIPEGYSVSREKKERFSLILESASTNQTSMYLCASTTGTDFEAFFGQGTRLTVV.

This sequence joins TRBV28 and TRBJ2-3; D might be TRBD2 (5 bases). The CDR3 runs to 15 residues. In germline, CDR1 is MDHEN, CDR2 SYDVKM. With 6 bases removed from V and 4 bases from J, the gap between germline ends came to 17 bases. This CDR3 reads CASSLASAGPDTQYF. The CDR3 DNA sequence: TGTGCCAGCAGCCTTGCTTCGGCGGGCCCAGATACGCAGTATTTT.

This clone was counted a single time. The J gene is TRBJ1-2, the V gene TRBV7-2, with 8 bases fitting TRBD1. The V gene's germline CDR1 is SGHTA and CDR2 FQGNSA. The CDR3 is made up of 14 amino acids. Trimming took 6 bases from V and 3 from J; bases not matched to a gene: 6. For the CDR3, the DNA is TGTGCCAGCAGTTTACAGGGGGATGACTATGGCTACACCTTC. Protein sequence: CASSLQGDDYGYTF.

Comment on this clone: The sample carries other DNA sequences with the same CDR3. This chain uses TRBV7-9 with TRBJ2-7; TRBD1 matches 9 bases. Trimming at V came to 3 bases and at J to 0 bases, leaving 3 bases not matched to a gene. Germline V gives CDR1 SEHNR, CDR2 FQNEAQ (reference sequence). The CDR3 covers 15 residues. The CDR3 loop is CASSFTGGSSYEQYF. The CDR3 nucleotides read TGTGCCAGCAGCTTCACAGGGGGCAGCTCCTACGAGCAGTACTTC.

This sequence joins TRBV28 and TRBJ2-7; perhaps TRBD1 as D (6 bases). Trimming cost V 6 bases and J 2 bases, with 11 bases left between them. The CDR3 runs 13 residues. The germline V gene has CDR1 MDHEN and CDR2 SYDVKM. CDR3 nucleotide sequence: TGTGCCAGCAGAGGGGACATAGCCTACGAGCAGTACTTC. Protein product: CASRGDIAYEQYF.

This CDR3 is CASSLGLIDEKLFF. Written as DNA, the CDR3 is TGTGCCAGCAGCTTAGGACTGATAGATGAAAAACTGTTTTTT. The chain links TRBV7-2 to TRBJ1-4; D is unclear. Trimming took off 1 base at V and 6 bases at J, with 9 bases between the two ends. Germline-derived CDR1 and CDR2 are SGHTA and FQGNSA. The length of the CDR3 is 14 residues.

This chain links TRBV10-2 with TRBJ1-1; weak D call: TRBD1 (6 bases). The CDR3 has 13 amino acids. Trimming removed 2 bases from V and 7 bases from J, with 11 bases in between. CDR1 is WSHSY and CDR2 is SAAADI in the germline V gene. The CDR3 sequence: CASSERQEIEAFF. The DNA of the CDR3 is TGCGCCAGCAGTGAGCGACAGGAGATTGAAGCTTTCTTT.

The chain recombines TRBV7-9 with TRBJ2-7; 10 bases line up with TRBD1. The CDR3 extends over 15 amino acids. Germline V gives CDR1 SEHNR, CDR2 FQNEAQ (reference sequence). V gave up 7 bases and J gave up 2 bases; unmatched junction bases: 8. The CDR3 protein is CASTPGQGFAYEQYF. The CDR3 DNA is TGTGCCAGCACTCCGGGACAGGGGTTTGCCTACGAGCAGTACTTC. Combining the CDR3 with reference TRBV7-9 and TRBJ2-7 gives the whole variable domain DTGVSQNPRHKITKRGQNVTFRCDPISEHNRLYWYRQTLGQGPEFLTYFQNEAQLEKSRLLSDRFSAERPKGSFSTLEIQRTEQGDSAMYLCASTPGQGFAYEQYFGPGTRLTVT.

The J gene is TRBJ2-3, the V gene TRBV7-9; 11 bases align to TRBD2. CDR3 size: 15 residues. V lost 6 bases, J lost 6 bases, and 8 bases stayed unmatched. Germline values: CDR1 SEHNR, CDR2 FQNEAQ (reference sequence). CDR3 protein: CASRSLAGGGDTQYF. As DNA, the CDR3 is TGTGCCAGCAGATCGCTAGCGGGAGGAGGTGATACGCAGTATTTT.

This chain connects TRBV6-1 to TRBJ2-6, with D perhaps matching TRBD1 (5 bases). The germline gives CDR1 MNHNS, CDR2 SASEGT. Trimming removed 1 base at V and 0 bases at J, with 13 bases between. CDR3 size: 18 residues. The CDR3 protein is CASSEDGRASSGANVLTF. CDR3 DNA sequence: TGTGCCAGCAGTGAAGATGGCAGGGCTTCCTCTGGGGCCAACGTCCTGACTTTC.